What follows are 29 T cell receptor beta chains derived from one specimen sequenced in a study of T cells in Graves' hyperthyroidism and ophthalmopathy. RNA transcripts were the template for amplifying TCR beta CDR3 regions. First-round RT-PCR targeting the TCR CDR3 was performed with the HTBI primer set. TCRdb passed the multiplex PCR reads through MiXCR, listing each CDR3 protein once. The sample contains about 760,000 distinct CDR3 sequences, 30% to 40% of which appear only once. Input material: blood. These receptors all stem from a middle-aged woman with Graves' hyperthyroidism.

The chain recombines TRBV20-1 with TRBJ1-2; tentative D call: TRBD1 (6 bases). The V end was cut by 0 bases, the J end by 9 bases, with 23 bases between. The CDR3 runs 16 residues. Germline loops: CDR1 DFQATT, CDR2 SNEGSKA (reference sequence). CDR3 protein: CSARDQGSSEASRYTF. In DNA, the CDR3 is TGCAGTGCTAGAGATCAGGGGTCCAGTGAGGCATCGCGCTACACCTTC.

Comments on this clonotype: A read error may explain this, as a much larger clone is one base away. The chain employs TRBV19 and TRBJ1-2; 7 positions agree with TRBD1. The CDR3 consists of 16 residues. The J segment lost 7 bases and the V segment lost 6 bases, leaving 17 bases of the junction unmatched. Germline V gene data show CDR1 as LNHDA and CDR2 as SQIVND (reference sequence). CDR3 sequence reads: CASRSRVQGTYCGYTF. CDR3 nucleotide sequence: TGTGCCAGTAGGTCCCGTGTACAGGGGACCTACTGTGGCTACACCTTC.

The sample holds a few counts of this clonotype. The chain employs TRBV11-3 and TRBJ1-2; 8 nucleotides align to TRBD1. CDR1 SGHNT and CDR2 YENEEA come from the germline V gene. CDR3 length: 18 amino acids. Trimming cost V 6 bases and J 2 bases; bases outside gene matches: 17. CDR3 region: CASRFFDLRTGRNYGYTF. The DNA of the CDR3 is TGTGCCAGCAGATTTTTCGATCTTAGGACAGGGCGAAACTATGGCTACACCTTC.

This clonotype was detected only a few times. This chain connects TRBV20-1 to TRBJ1-1; no firm D call. The CDR3 loop spans 14 amino acids. V was cut by 3 bases and J by 7 bases, with 18 bases left in between. CDR1 and CDR2 (germline): DFQATT, SNEGSKA (reference sequence). CDR3 in DNA: TGCAGTGCTAGCAGGTCAGCGGGGTGGAGTGAAGCTTTCTTT. This codes for CSASRSAGWSEAFF.

Of note for this clonotype: Being one base from a much bigger clone, this may be a read error. The chain joins TRBV20-1 to TRBJ1-5; possible D gene TRBD1, 6 bases. The CDR3 runs 13 residues. V lost 3 bases and J lost 6, with 12 bases in between. The V gene's germline CDR1 is DFQATT and CDR2 SNEGSKA (reference sequence). The CDR3: CSASGQGSQPQHF. CDR3 coding DNA: TGCAGTGCTAGTGGCCAGGGGAGTCAGCCCCAGCATTTT.

With regard to this clonotype: A much more abundant neighbour one base away suggests this may be a read error. The V gene is TRBV19, the J gene TRBJ1-6; the D gene is possibly TRBD1 (5 bases). Per the germline V gene, CDR1 is LNHDA and CDR2 is SQIVND (reference sequence). CDR3 size: 15 residues. CDR3 nucleotide sequence: TGTGCCGGTAGTGTCGATACCCTCACAGGACCACCCCTCCACTTT. Translated: CAGSVDTLTGPPLHF.

The chain combines TRBV5-4 with TRBJ2-7; D may match TRBD1 or TRBD2 (7 bases each). V was trimmed by 0 bases and J by 3 bases, leaving 16 bases between them. The germline V gene encodes CDR1 SGHNT and CDR2 YYREEE (reference sequence). This CDR3 contains 16 residues. The CDR3 sequence is CASSLVPGGQFYEQYF. The CDR3 nucleotides are TGTGCCAGCAGCTTGGTCCCGGGGGGACAGTTCTACGAGCAGTACTTC.

This clonotype was counted ten times or more. The genes are TRBV11-2 and TRBJ2-5; a weak D match, TRBD2 (6 bases). V was shortened by 4 bases and J by 0 bases, with 9 bases between the two germline ends. This CDR3 is 14 amino acids long. Germline assignment: CDR1 SGHAT and CDR2 FQNNGV. CDR3 protein: CASSYRDYQETQYF. The DNA for the CDR3 is TGTGCCAGCAGCTATCGGGACTACCAAGAGACCCAGTACTTC.

This chain joins TRBV27 and TRBJ1-1; D may be TRBD1 (5 bases). The CDR3 is 14 amino acids. From germline, CDR1 is MNHEY and CDR2 SMNVEV (reference sequence). The ends were cut back, 6 bases at V and 8 bases at J, with 19 bases in the middle. CDR3 sequence (DNA): TGTGCCAGCAGACCGGACCGGGGCGGTCGCGAAGCTTTCTTT. Residues: CASRPDRGGREAFF.

This chain connects TRBV27 to TRBJ2-2, with 7 nucleotides matching TRBD1. The CDR3 runs to 16 residues. Germline V gene lookup returns CDR1 MNHEY and CDR2 SMNVEV (reference sequence). V shed 5 bases, J shed 8 bases, and the junction held 14 bases outside the gene matches. In DNA form, the CDR3 reads TGTGCCAGCAGTCCCTCGGGACAGCGATTTTGGGGGGAGCTGTTTTTT. Protein: CASSPSGQRFWGELFF.

Only a few counts were recorded for this clonotype. The chain joins TRBV2 to TRBJ1-3; a weak D match, TRBD1 (5 bases). Germline V gene lookup returns CDR1 SNHLY and CDR2 FYNNEI. The V and J ends lost 8 bases and 4 bases respectively, with 12 bases between them. The CDR3 has 13 amino acids. The CDR3 loop is CASETGPGNTIYF. Written as DNA, the CDR3 is TGTGCCAGCGAAACGGGGCCCGGAAACACCATATATTTT.

As to this clonotype: A much more abundant neighbour one base away suggests this may be a read error. The chain is built from TRBV5-1 and TRBJ1-4; D possibly corresponds to TRBD1 (5 bases). Per germline, CDR1 SGHRS and CDR2 YFSETQ. The CDR3 length is 13 residues. DNA for the CDR3: TGTGCCAGCAGCTTAGTGGGGGATGAAAGACTGTTTTTT. Translating it yields CASSLVGDERLFF.

Comment on this clonotype: This may stem from a read error, because a much larger clone lies one nucleotide away. The chain recombines TRBV7-2 with TRBJ2-7, with 7 bases fitting TRBD2. CDR3 length equals 16 residues. Germline CDR1 is SGHTA and CDR2 is FQGNSA. V dropped 3 bases and J dropped 4; count of bases not matched to a gene: 12. The CDR3 loop reads CASSLSAVGSGYEQYF. CDR3 sequence (DNA): TGTGCCAGCAGCTTGAGTGCAGTTGGTAGCGGGTACGAGCAGTACTTC.

This rearrangement joins TRBV6-5 to TRBJ2-7; D not resolved. The V end was cut by 4 bases, the J end by 2 bases, with 12 bases between. Germline values: CDR1 MNHEY, CDR2 SVGAGI. The CDR3 loop spans 14 amino acids. The CDR3: CASSSGHVTYEQYF. In DNA form, the CDR3 reads TGTGCCAGCAGTTCGGGCCATGTTACCTACGAGCAGTACTTC.

This clonotype was seen many times. The gene calls are TRBV5-6 and TRBJ1-1; D unresolved. This CDR3 has 14 residues. Per the germline V gene, CDR1 is SGHDT and CDR2 is YYEEEE. The ends were cut back, 1 base at V and 4 bases at J, with 11 bases in the middle. CDR3 loop: CASSLSYLGTEAFF. The CDR3 region has the DNA TGTGCCAGCAGCTTGAGTTATCTAGGCACTGAAGCTTTCTTT. The entire variable domain, with the rest obtained from reference TRBV5-6 and TRBJ1-1, is as follows: DAGVTQSPTHLIKTRGQQVTLRCSPKSGHDTVSWYQQALGQGPQFIFQYYEEEERQRGNFPDRFSGHQFPNYSSELNVNALLLGDSALYLCASSLSYLGTEAFFGQGTRLTVV.

This clonotype was recorded many times. The chain is built from TRBV20-1 and TRBJ2-5; either TRBD1 or TRBD2 may supply D (6 bases each). V was pared by 6 bases and J by 5 bases, with 16 bases between. This CDR3 has 13 amino acids. Germline-derived CDR1 and CDR2 are DFQATT and SNEGSKA (reference sequence). This chain's CDR3 is CSAQSGAGETQYF. The CDR3 nucleotides read TGCAGTGCCCAGTCGGGGGCAGGGGAGACCCAGTACTTC.

The chain has TRBV7-3 and TRBJ2-3; D possibly corresponds to TRBD1 (6 bases). Germline loops: CDR1 SGHTA, CDR2 FQGTGA. The CDR3 extends over 14 amino acids. V dropped 5 bases and J dropped 5 bases, with 14 bases sitting between them. This CDR3 reads CASSTYRVLDTQYF. The DNA for the CDR3 is TGTGCCAGCAGCACCTACAGGGTTTTAGATACGCAGTATTTT. Full variable domain (remainder filled in from reference TRBV7-3 and TRBJ2-3): GAGVSQTPSNKVTEKGKYVELRCDPISGHTALYWYRQSLGQGPEFLIYFQGTGAADDSGLPNDRFFAVRPEGSVSTLKIQRTERGDSAVYLCASSTYRVLDTQYFGPGTRLTVL.

The table lists this clonotype with many counts. This chain links TRBV14 with TRBJ1-5; D unclear. The CDR3 is 14 amino acids. Deletions cut 9 bases from V and 1 base from J, with 13 bases between. In germline, CDR1 is SGHDN, CDR2 FVKESK. Written as DNA, the CDR3 is TGTGCCAGTAGTCAGTCTAACAGCAATCAGCCCCAGCATTTT. Its protein product is CASSQSNSNQPQHF.

This clonotype came up many times. This chain connects TRBV6-5 to TRBJ2-7; maybe TRBD2 (5 bases). The CDR3 length is 13 residues. Trimming left V 8 bases short and J 2 bases short, with 13 bases between. Germline V gene lookup returns CDR1 MNHEY and CDR2 SVGAGI. The CDR3 here is CASGRGSTYEQYF. CDR3 sequence (DNA): TGTGCCAGCGGGAGAGGTAGCACCTACGAGCAGTACTTC.

This rearrangement joins TRBV24-1 to TRBJ1-2; no definite D call. The CDR3 covers 12 residues. Trimming left V 4 bases short and J 12 bases short, with 14 bases between. Germline V gene sequence: CDR1 KGHDR, CDR2 SFDVKD. Here the CDR3 DNA reads TGTGCCACCAGTGACGCGACTAGCGGCAACACCTTC. This codes for CATSDATSGNTF.

This rearrangement joins TRBV29-1 to TRBJ1-6, with 10 bases identical to TRBD1. Trimming removed 3 bases from V and 7 bases from J; junction bases left unmatched: 3. The CDR3 loop spans 14 amino acids. CDR1 is SQVTM, CDR2 ANQGSEA, per germline. The chain's CDR3 is CSVEGQGQNSPLHF. CDR3 in DNA: TGCAGCGTTGAGGGACAGGGGCAAAATTCACCCCTCCACTTT.

The genes are TRBV2 and TRBJ1-3; no reliable D call. Per germline, CDR1 SNHLY and CDR2 FYNNEI. The CDR3 extends over 15 amino acids. Trimming removed 6 bases from V and 0 bases from J, with 12 bases in between. This chain's CDR3 is CASRLTASSGNTIYF. In DNA form, the CDR3 reads TGTGCCAGCAGGCTAACGGCGAGCTCTGGAAACACCATATATTTT.

The sample holds many counts of this clonotype. The rearrangement links TRBV7-2 to TRBJ1-2; no clear D. CDR1 and CDR2 (germline): SGHTA, FQGNSA. The CDR3 totals 14 residues. Trimming stripped 5 bases from V and 2 bases from J, with 12 bases between. The CDR3 region is CASSPSVGNYGYTF. The CDR3 DNA is TGTGCCAGCAGCCCCTCTGTGGGAAACTATGGCTACACCTTC.

This clonotype has at least ten counts. The chain employs TRBV12-3 or TRBV12-4 and TRBJ1-2; D remains ambiguous. This CDR3 comprises 13 residues. V lost 2 bases to trimming and J lost 0 bases, with 4 bases between them. DNA for the CDR3: TGTGCCAGCAGTTTACGGACTAACTATGGCTACACCTTC. Residues: CASSLRTNYGYTF.

A remark on this clonotype: Since no conserved phenylalanine or tryptophan closes the CDR3, a read error is the likely cause. The V and J genes are TRBV29-1 and TRBJ2-5, with D perhaps TRBD1 (6 bases). V gave up 6 bases and J gave up 4 bases, with 15 bases separating them. This CDR3 region has 13 residues. Germline lookup yields CDR1 SQVTM and CDR2 ANQGSEA. CDR3 nucleotide sequence: TGCAGCGTACAGGGAGAGAGGGGAGAGACCCAGTACTGC. Its protein is CSVQGERGETQYC.

This clonotype has more than one count but fewer than ten. This chain joins TRBV5-6 and TRBJ2-5; possibly TRBD2 for D (5 bases). CDR3 length: 15 residues. V was trimmed by 4 bases and J by 5 bases, leaving 18 bases between them. The germline V gene has CDR1 SGHDT and CDR2 YYEEEE. DNA for the CDR3: TGTGCCAGCAGCCCGCCCTCGGGGTGGAGTGAGACCCAGTACTTC. It codes for CASSPPSGWSETQYF. The whole variable domain, filled in from reference TRBV5-6 and TRBJ2-5, reads DAGVTQSPTHLIKTRGQQVTLRCSPKSGHDTVSWYQQALGQGPQFIFQYYEEEERQRGNFPDRFSGHQFPNYSSELNVNALLLGDSALYLCASSPPSGWSETQYFGPGTRLLVL.

The table lists this clonotype with a few counts. This chain links TRBV9 with TRBJ2-5, with 11 nucleotides matching TRBD2. Trimming took 4 bases from V and 1 from J; bases not matched to a gene: 3. In germline, CDR1 is SGDLS, CDR2 YYNGEE. This CDR3 has 15 residues. The CDR3: CASSRSGGAQETQYF. The CDR3 nucleotides read TGTGCCAGCAGCCGTAGCGGGGGGGCCCAAGAGACCCAGTACTTC.

This clonotype was observed at least ten times. V is TRBV4-3 and J is TRBJ2-7, with 7 bases fitting TRBD1. The junction had 10 bases not matched to a gene; V was cut back by 1 base and J by 7 bases. The CDR3 sequence is 15 residues long. Germline V gives CDR1 LGHNA, CDR2 YSLEER. CDR3: CASSQGQGAAWEQYF. Here the CDR3 DNA reads TGCGCCAGCAGCCAAGGACAGGGAGCCGCTTGGGAGCAGTACTTC.

Worth noting for this clonotype: The DNA is omitted, as the CDR3 cannot be located on it reliably, and the CDR3 follows TCRdb's listing. The chain carries TRBV10-2 and TRBJ2-2; the table assigns TRBD1, which was not confirmed against the DNA. From germline, CDR1 is WSHSY and CDR2 SAAADI. The CDR3 contains 23 residues when both ends are counted. The CDR3 protein is CASGDSSGANVLTFGAGTGELFF.